This T cell receptor beta chain was recorded in a study of Ad26.COV2.S vaccination and SARS-CoV-2 variants. As for the study in general: The study gave Ad26.COV2.S intramuscularly, once or twice 56 days apart. Notes on the study in general: It is possible that the TCR breadth and depth analyses underestimated the total T cell responses.

About this clone itself: Its matching antigen is unknown.

Per germline, CDR1 LNHDA and CDR2 SQIVND (reference sequence). The CDR3 covers 15 residues. V was trimmed by 5 bases and J by 4 bases, leaving 15 bases between them. Some clones are missing from TCRdb's copy, which holds only in-frame ones; the method was immunoSEQ multiplex PCR. The sample carries approximately 360,000 clones, about four fifths recorded once. Sample treatment: some 20 received Ad26.COV2.S at low or high dose, single or two shots; several received placebo; per-sample allocation not given. Sampling was performed 63 days after the first vaccine or placebo injection. Boston provided a donor who was an adult aged 18-55 years.

This chain connects TRBV19 to TRBJ2-1, with D tentatively TRBD2 (5 bases). This sequence was found in a person aged 18 to 59 who received the Ad26.COV2.S COVID-19 vaccine or a placebo. The source material was peripheral blood, sampled in a trial of Ad26.COV2.S vaccine versus placebo. CDR3: CASSVSVALYNEQFF. The DNA of the CDR3 is TGTGCCAGTAGTGTAAGCGTAGCGTTATACAATGAGCAGTTCTTC.